One sample yielded the 20 T cell receptor beta chains listed below, sequenced in a study of T-cell reconstitution after alpha-beta-depleted transplantation in children (dated by TCRdb to 2016 to 2017). Library preparation used PCR. Sequencing was carried out with an Illumina HiSeq 2500. Molecular barcoding was employed in the preparation of TCR libraries, with unique molecular identifiers being used to normalize TCRbeta repertoire quantification. The raw public reads went through TCRdb reprocessing: fastp at Q25, MiXCR clone calling, in-frame beta chains kept. Rows are combined by CDR3 protein, so each entry shows the most common genes and DNA. In all, the sample holds about 830,000 distinct CDR3 sequences, and roughly 16% of those were seen once. Approximately 5% of the sample belongs to the ten largest clones. Reading the label with the study, this specimen's treatment or condition is: allogeneic hematopoietic cell transplantation with graft depleted of TCRalphabeta T cells and CD19 B cells.

The sequencing here drew on PBMCs, mostly from graft donor cells, taken 360 days after TCRalphabeta/CD19-depleted stem cell transplant. These receptors all come from a male patient younger than 18 who had a stem cell transplant for acute lymphoblastic leukemia, so the T cells may come from the graft donor.

The chain combines TRBV7-9 with TRBJ2-7, with 12 bases that match TRBD1. The junction had 11 bases not matched to a gene; V was cut back by 5 bases and J by 6 bases. From germline, CDR1 is SEHNR and CDR2 FQNEAQ (reference sequence). The CDR3 spans 16 residues. This CDR3 is CASSPGTGGGYGEQYF. Written as DNA, the CDR3 is TGTGCCAGCAGCCCAGGGACAGGGGGCGGGTATGGCGAGCAGTACTTC.

This clonotype has only a few counts. The chain joins TRBV4-1 to TRBJ1-4; D uncertain. This CDR3 is 14 amino acids long. Trimming took off 5 bases at V and 7 bases at J, with 14 bases between the two ends. CDR1 is MGHRA and CDR2 is YSYEKL in the germline V gene. CDR3 protein: CASSSSRRAEKLFF. In DNA, the CDR3 is TGCGCCAGCAGCTCCTCGCGGAGGGCTGAAAAACTGTTTTTT.

This clonotype was counted only a few times. V is TRBV11-3 and J is TRBJ2-1; D gene uncertain. Germline V gene data show CDR1 as SGHNT and CDR2 as YENEEA. V shed 3 bases and J shed 10 bases, with 13 bases lying between them. The length of the CDR3 is 13 residues. CDR3 sequence reads: CASSFRLGGEQFF. In nucleotides, the CDR3 is TGTGCCAGCAGCTTCCGGCTGGGTGGGGAGCAGTTCTTC.

This chain connects TRBV27 to TRBJ2-5; D tentatively fits TRBD1 or TRBD2 (7 bases each). CDR1 MNHEY and CDR2 SMNVEV come from the germline V gene (reference sequence). Trimming removed 4 bases from V and 1 base from J, with 19 bases in between. The CDR3 consists of 17 residues. CDR3 DNA sequence: TGTGCCAGCAGTTACAGGGGCGGGGGTAGTGTCCAAGAGACCCAGTACTTC. This codes for CASSYRGGGSVQETQYF.

The V and J genes are TRBV20-1 and TRBJ2-1, with 9 bases lining up with TRBD2. The CDR3 contains 18 residues. CDR1 and CDR2 from the germline V gene are DFQATT and SNEGSKA (reference sequence). V was clipped by 3 bases and J by 5 bases; unmatched bases: 17. The CDR3 reads CSARDYQGISGRDNEQFF. The CDR3 region has the DNA TGCAGTGCTAGGGATTATCAGGGTATTAGCGGGAGAGACAATGAGCAGTTCTTC.

V usage is TRBV5-1 and J usage is TRBJ1-3, with 12 bases that match TRBD1. The germline gives CDR1 SGHRS, CDR2 YFSETQ. V trimming: 4 bases; J trimming: 2 bases; junction bases outside the gene matches: 4. CDR3 length equals 16 residues. This CDR3 is CASSPGQGATGNTIYF. CDR3 nucleotides: TGCGCCAGCAGCCCGGGACAGGGGGCGACTGGAAACACCATATATTTT.

V usage is TRBV7-2 and J usage is TRBJ2-5, with 14 positions matching TRBD2. This CDR3 region has 16 residues. The germline gives CDR1 SGHTA, CDR2 FQGNSA. V was clipped by 3 bases and J by 4 bases; unmatched bases: 4. CDR3: CASSLGLAGDRETQYF. Here the CDR3 DNA reads TGTGCCAGCAGCTTGGGACTAGCGGGAGATCGAGAGACCCAGTACTTC.

The rearrangement uses TRBV20-1 and TRBJ2-4; D possibly corresponds to TRBD2 (5 bases). Germline V lookup: CDR1 DFQATT, CDR2 SNEGSKA (reference sequence). Trimming cost V 3 bases and J 0 bases, with 12 bases left between them. The CDR3 sequence is 15 residues long. CDR3 amino acids: CSASVVEGAKNIQYF. CDR3 nucleotides: TGCAGTGCTAGTGTAGTCGAGGGAGCCAAAAACATTCAGTACTTC.

This clonotype was found many times. J is TRBJ2-1 and V is TRBV9; 7 bases agree with TRBD2. Germline CDR1 reads SGDLS; CDR2 reads YYNGEE. Germline trimming cut 3 bases from V and 2 bases from J; bases unmatched to any gene: 8. The CDR3 runs 16 residues. This CDR3 is CASSAHSGITYNEQFF. DNA for the CDR3: TGTGCCAGCAGCGCCCACAGCGGGATAACCTACAATGAGCAGTTCTTC. Combining the CDR3 with reference TRBV9 and TRBJ2-1 gives the whole variable domain DSGVTQTPKHLITATGQRVTLRCSPRSGDLSVYWYQQSLDQGLQFLIQYYNGEERAKGNILERFSAQQFPDLHSELNLSSLELGDSALYFCASSAHSGITYNEQFFGPGTRLTVL.

J is TRBJ2-3 and V is TRBV4-1; TRBD2 agrees at 12 bases. The CDR3 has 16 amino acids. The ends lost 7 bases at V and 5 bases at J; junction bases unmatched: 10. Germline assignment: CDR1 MGHRA and CDR2 YSYEKL. DNA for the CDR3: TGCGCCAGCAACACTCCGGTACTAGCGGGAGGAGATACGCAGTATTTT. Its protein product is CASNTPVLAGGDTQYF.

The CDR3 here is CASSLDGGRFHETQYF. For the CDR3, the DNA is TGCGCCAGCAGCTTGGATGGCGGGAGATTCCACGAGACCCAGTACTTC. The J gene is TRBJ2-5, the V gene TRBV5-1, with TRBD2 matching over 7 bases. Germline V gene sequence: CDR1 SGHRS, CDR2 YFSETQ. Trimming cost V 0 bases and J 5 bases; bases outside gene matches: 10. The CDR3 is 16 amino acids.

This clonotype was observed a handful of times. This chain links TRBV6-5 with TRBJ2-1, with D maybe TRBD1 (6 bases). In germline, CDR1 is MNHEY, CDR2 SVGAGI. V was cut by 8 bases and J by 6 bases, with 8 bases left in between. This CDR3 region has 11 residues. CDR3 nucleotide sequence: TGTGCCAGCGGGGGCAGCAATGAGCAGTTCTTC. Residues: CASGGSNEQFF.

This clonotype was detected a few times. The genes are TRBV5-1 and TRBJ2-3; 12 bases match TRBD2. CDR1 and CDR2 (germline): SGHRS, YFSETQ. The V segment lost 0 bases and the J segment 5 bases; nucleotides outside the gene matches: 10. The CDR3 totals 18 residues. The DNA of the CDR3 is TGCGCCAGCAGCTTGGTTGGTTTTAGGGGACTAGCGGGAGATACGCAGTATTTT. Protein sequence: CASSLVGFRGLAGDTQYF.

This chain connects TRBV12-3 or TRBV12-4 to TRBJ1-1; D is ambiguous. Trimming shortened V by 3 bases and J by 0 bases, and 8 bases separated the two germline ends. CDR3 length equals 14 residues. Here the CDR3 DNA reads TGTGCCAGCAGTTTTTTGGGATTGAACACTGAAGCTTTCTTT. Its translation is CASSFLGLNTEAFF.

This chain uses TRBV7-9 with TRBJ1-2, with a possible D match to TRBD1 (6 bases). The CDR3 extends over 13 amino acids. V lost 0 bases and J 7 bases, leaving 9 bases between the germline ends. Germline CDR1 SEHNR, CDR2 FQNEAQ (reference sequence). The CDR3 nucleotides read TGTGCCAGCAGCTTAGCACAGGGTAGTGGCTACACCTTC. Translation gives CASSLAQGSGYTF.

This clonotype was seen only a few times. The chain couples TRBV6-1 to TRBJ1-4; 8 bases are shared with TRBD1. The V gene end was trimmed by 6 bases and the J gene end by 2 bases; junction bases not matched to a gene: 8. CDR3 length equals 16 residues. Germline CDR1 MNHNS, CDR2 SASEGT. CDR3 residues: CASRRTGILTNEKLFF. For the CDR3, the DNA is TGTGCCAGCAGAAGGACAGGGATTTTGACTAATGAAAAACTGTTTTTT.

This clonotype has ten or more counts. The gene calls are TRBV4-1 and TRBJ2-5, with TRBD2 as a possible D gene (6 bases). Trimming removed 0 bases from V and 1 base from J, with 15 bases in between. Germline CDR1 is MGHRA and CDR2 is YSYEKL. This CDR3 region has 17 residues. This CDR3 reads CASSQDVLATFQETQYF. The CDR3 coding sequence is TGCGCCAGCAGCCAAGATGTGCTAGCGACCTTCCAAGAGACCCAGTACTTC.

CDR3 residues: CASSSDPQSYEQYF. CDR3 DNA sequence: TGTGCCAGCAGCTCGGACCCTCAATCTTACGAGCAGTACTTC. The chain uses TRBV5-6 and TRBJ2-7; D is uncertain. This CDR3 has 14 amino acids. CDR1 is SGHDT and CDR2 is YYEEEE in the germline V gene. V was clipped by 3 bases and J by 4 bases, with 14 bases between them.

The V gene is TRBV7-8, the J gene TRBJ2-5; D not resolved. V was pared by 5 bases and J by 1 base, with 14 bases between. The CDR3 loop spans 15 amino acids. Germline V lookup: CDR1 SGHVS, CDR2 FQNEAQ. The CDR3 loop reads CASSPIPRVQETQYF. DNA for the CDR3: TGTGCCAGCAGCCCGATCCCCAGAGTCCAAGAGACCCAGTACTTC.

This clonotype was observed many times. V gene TRBV5-1 combines with J gene TRBJ2-1; D is perhaps TRBD2 (5 bases). V lost 0 bases and J 4 bases, leaving 17 bases between the germline ends. This CDR3 region has 17 residues. CDR1 and CDR2 from the germline V gene are SGHRS and YFSETQ. The CDR3 region has the DNA TGCGCCAGCAGCTTGGGCCCTAGCTCGGACCCTTACAATGAGCAGTTCTTC. Translating it yields CASSLGPSSDPYNEQFF.